Detailed here is one T cell receptor (beta chain). The entry originates in a study of blood T cell repertoires in COVID-19. The CDR3 sequence is 15 residues long. V gave up 4 bases and J gave up 3 bases; unmatched junction bases: 4. CDR1 is LGHDT, CDR2 YNNKEL, per germline (reference sequence). Source study methods: Researchers report that nucleated cell counts were estimated from reference gene primer amplification. Libraries were prepared by immunoSEQ multiplex PCR; TCRdb keeps only in-frame clonotypes and omits some of them. The DNA gave D and trimming, while V, J and clone size come from that table. This sample has roughly 290,000 clones; around 85% occur once, and the top ten carry under 2.5%. Categorization into cohorts depended on clinical history that participants reported.

This TCR came from a man aged 25 to 45 who had recovered from COVID-19. Specimen: PBMCs or T cells enriched from blood (not recorded which). The chain carries TRBV3-1 (or the pseudogene TRBV3-2) and TRBJ1-2, with 11 bases that match TRBD1. The CDR3 DNA follows: TGTGCCAGCAGCCTCGGGACAGGGGGTGACTATGGCTACACCTTC. Translated: CASSLGTGGDYGYTF.